Each of the 2 T cell receptor beta chains below was sequenced from the same sample in a study of response to subunit inactivated influenza vaccine. TCRdb re-analysed the RT-PCR reads in MiXCR, keeping a single row per CDR3 protein. The sample has 630,000 or so distinct CDR3 sequences; approximately 14% are singletons. The source was PBMCs from blood, collected about 13 days after vaccination. These receptors were obtained from a man in his fifties or sixties who received an inactivated influenza vaccine.

The chain recombines TRBV4-2 with TRBJ2-3, with D perhaps TRBD2 (7 bases). The CDR3 totals 15 residues. V was cut by 1 base and J by 3 bases, with 11 bases left in between. The V gene's germline CDR1 is LGHNA and CDR2 YNFKEQ. The chain's CDR3 is CASSQAAGATDTQYF. The CDR3 DNA is TGTGCCAGCAGCCAAGCGGCGGGGGCTACAGATACGCAGTATTTT.

CDR3 residues: CASSAGLAGGPGYEQYF. CDR3 bases: TGCGCCAGCAGCGCGGGACTAGCGGGAGGGCCGGGCTACGAGCAGTACTTC. The chain links TRBV5-1 to TRBJ2-7; TRBD2 matches at 16 bases. Germline values: CDR1 SGHRS, CDR2 YFSETQ. The CDR3 has 17 residues. J lost 3 bases, V lost 4 bases, and 7 bases had no gene match.